A selection of T cell receptor beta chains follows, all from one sample in a study of cytotoxic CD8 clonotypes in ibrutinib-treated CLL. The table came from immunoSEQ multiplex PCR; TCRdb's copy has only in-frame clones and leaves some out. The table records 65,000 to 85,000 clones, approximately 87% of them present only once. The material sequenced was PBMCs, taken after 24 months of ibrutinib treatment. These receptors were collected from a human donor with chronic lymphocytic leukemia. The CDR3 runs from the conserved cysteine through the conserved F or W. Fields, in order: J gene, D gene, clone size, V gene, CDR3 DNA, CDR3 protein. D genes are given only for firm matches. Clone size is shown for a subset of rows, as once, few, many or a class of expanded clone.

TRBJ2-7 TRBD1 NA TRBV28 TGTGCCAGCAGTTTTTGGACAGGGGGGGTCTACGAGCAGTACTTC CASSFWTGGVYEQYF
TRBJ2-7 NA NA TRBV7-9 TGTGCCAGCAGCTTAGGCGAAAACCCCTACGAGCAGTACTTC CASSLGENPYEQYF
TRBJ1-5 TRBD1 NA TRBV30 TGTGCCTGGAAGACAGGGGTAAATCAGCCCCAGCATTTT CAWKTGVNQPQHF
TRBJ1-4 NA NA TRBV5-1 TGCGCCAGCAGCGGGTCTCACAATAATGAAAAACTGTTTTTT CASSGSHNNEKLFF
TRBJ2-7 NA NA TRBV19 TGTGCCAGTAGTATTGGGGTGGCCTCTACTTACGAGCAGTACTTC CASSIGVASTYEQYF
TRBJ2-1 NA NA TRBV6-6 TGTGCCAGCAGTTACCCGGCCCCCAATGAGCAGTTCTTC CASSYPAPNEQFF
TRBJ2-7 NA NA TRBV25-1 TGTGCCAGCAGTGAACGTTATACGGGCGAGCAGTACTTC CASSERYTGEQYF
TRBJ2-7 TRBD1 NA TRBV6-5 TGTGCCAGCAGTTACGACAGGGGTAGGGACGAGCAGTACTTC CASSYDRGRDEQYF
TRBJ2-6 NA NA TRBV6-6 TGTGCCAGCAGTTATAGCGAAACTGGGGCCAACGTCCTGACTTTC CASSYSETGANVLTF
TRBJ2-7 NA once TRBV5-1 TGCGCCAGCGAGCGGACCCCCGCCTACGAACAGTACTTC CASERTPAYEQYF
TRBJ2-5 TRBD2 NA TRBV19 TGTGCCAGTAGTATAGCGGCGGGAGTTGGGGAGACCCAGTACTTC CASSIAAGVGETQYF
TRBJ2-1 TRBD2 NA TRBV4-1 TGCGCCAGCAGCCAGATAGAGGGCCTAGCGGGAGGGAATGAGCAGTTCTTC CASSQIEGLAGGNEQFF
TRBJ2-7 NA NA TRBV6-5 TGTGCCAGCAGTCGAGGGATACGTGACGAGCAGTACTTC CASSRGIRDEQYF
TRBJ2-3 NA NA TRBV7-2 TGTGCCAGCAGCAGGGGGGGCGGGAAAGATACGCAGTATTTT CASSRGGGKDTQYF
TRBJ2-7 TRBD2 NA TRBV19 TGTGCCAGTAGTGGGACTAGGATGTACGAGCAGTACTTC CASSGTRMYEQYF
TRBJ2-1 NA NA TRBV6-1 TGTGCCAGCAGAGGCTTTTTTGGGGGTGAGCAGTTCTTC CASRGFFGGEQFF
TRBJ2-1 NA few TRBV12-2 TGTGCAAGTCGCTTAGCGGGGACCACTAGGGGCAGCACTAATGAGCAGTTCTTC CASRLAGTTRGSTNEQFF
TRBJ2-7 NA NA TRBV4-2 TGTGCCAGCAGCCAAGGAAGGGCCTACGAGCAGTACTTC CASSQGRAYEQYF
TRBJ2-2 NA NA TRBV11-3 TGTGCCAGCAGCTTACTAAGAGCCGGGGAGCTGTTTTTT CASSLLRAGELFF
TRBJ1-3 TRBD1 NA TRBV5-1 TGCGCCAGCAGCATCGGGACAGGGGTGCGTGGAAACACCATATATTTT CASSIGTGVRGNTIYF
TRBJ2-5 NA once TRBV5-1 TGCGCCAGCAGCTTGGGGGAGATTAGAGAGACCCAGTACTTC CASSLGEIRETQYF
TRBJ1-1 TRBD1 NA TRBV7-9 TGTGCCAGCAGCTTAACGACAGGGAATGCTTTCTTT CASSLTTGNAFF
TRBJ2-7 TRBD1 NA TRBV14 TGTGCCAGCAGCCAAGGGACAGGGGGTTCCTACGAGCAGTACTTC CASSQGTGGSYEQYF
TRBJ2-2 NA NA TRBV7-9 TGTGCCAGCAGATCCGGGGCCGGTGCCGGGGAGCTGTTTTTT CASRSGAGAGELFF
TRBJ2-7 NA NA TRBV15 TGTGCCACCAGCAGAGACCCCTTCTCCTACGAGCAGTACTTC CATSRDPFSYEQYF
TRBJ2-3 NA NA TRBV30 TGTGCCTGGGAGGACGCCTCAAGCACAGATACGCAGTATTTT CAWEDASSTDTQYF
TRBJ2-3 NA NA TRBV12-5 TGTGCTAGTGGTTTGGGGCAGTCTAGTATTCAGTATTTT CASGLGQSSIQYF
TRBJ1-1 NA NA TRBV30 TGTGCCTGGGAACACACAGAGGAAGCTTTCTTT CAWEHTEEAFF
TRBJ1-2 TRBD1 NA TRBV29-1 TGCAGCGTCGACCCCGGGACAGGGGATGGCTACACCTTC CSVDPGTGDGYTF
TRBJ1-5 TRBD1 once TRBV7-9 TGTGCCAGCAGCTTAGTAGGGAGGGGGCGCAATCAGCCCCAGCATTTT CASSLVGRGRNQPQHF
TRBJ1-2 NA NA TRBV4-1 TGCGCCAGCAGCCAAGAGGAAAGGTTTGGCTACACCTTC CASSQEERFGYTF
TRBJ1-3 TRBD1 few TRBV19 TGTGCCAGTGACGACAGGGCTGGAAACACCATATATTTT CASDDRAGNTIYF
TRBJ2-7 TRBD2 NA TRBV11-2 TGTGCCAGCAGCGCGGGGGGGACGGGCGGCGTCGAGCAGTACTTC CASSAGGTGGVEQYF
TRBJ2-3 TRBD2 once TRBV6-1 TGTGCCAGCAGTGAATACATATGGGCGGGAGGGATCACAGATACGCAGTATTTT CASSEYIWAGGITDTQYF
TRBJ2-7 NA once TRBV15 TGTGCCACCAGCAGAGATAGGGTCGTCGGCGAGCAGTACTTC CATSRDRVVGEQYF
TRBJ2-3 NA medium-sized TRBV5-4 TGTGCCAGCAGAACGTGGGGGGGCACAGATACGCAGTATTTT CASRTWGGTDTQYF
TRBJ2-5 NA NA TRBV19 TGTGCCAGTAGTATGGGGACGTCGCCAGAGACCCAGTACTTC CASSMGTSPETQYF
TRBJ2-6 NA NA TRBV5-6 TGTGCCAGCAGCTTATCGGGGAATGGGGCCAACGTCCTGACTTTC CASSLSGNGANVLTF
TRBJ2-3 TRBD1 NA TRBV29-1 TGCAGCGCCCGGACAGGGGCAGATACGCAGTATTTT CSARTGADTQYF
TRBJ1-2 NA NA TRBV18 TGTGCCAGCTCACCACCGATCATAGAGGACCCCGCGGCTGGCTACACCTTC CASSPPIIEDPAAGYTF
TRBJ2-2 NA NA TRBV15 TGTGCCACCAGCAAAGACCCCGTCGGCGGGGAGCTGTTTTTT CATSKDPVGGELFF
TRBJ2-7 NA few TRBV7-2 TGTGCCAGCAGCTCGGGAGTGCGGAGCTCCTACGAGCAGTACTTC CASSSGVRSSYEQYF
TRBJ1-1 NA NA TRBV27 TGTGCCAGCAGTTTATTGGCAGGGAAGGGACCTGGAAACACTGAAGCTTTCTTT CASSLLAGKGPGNTEAFF
TRBJ2-7 NA once TRBV11-2 TGTGCCAGCAGCCCCCGGGTAGCCTACGAGCAGTACTTC CASSPRVAYEQYF
TRBJ2-7 NA NA TRBV19 TGTGCCAGTAGTACCATTCGGACTCCTTACGAGCAGTACTTC CASSTIRTPYEQYF
TRBJ2-5 TRBD1 NA TRBV4-1 TGCGCCAGCAGCCCGGGGACAGGGGAAGAGACCCAGTACTTC CASSPGTGEETQYF
TRBJ2-7 NA NA TRBV7-2 TGTGCCAGCAGCCGAGCGGGACAGCGACTCTACGAGCAGTACTTC CASSRAGQRLYEQYF
TRBJ1-5 NA NA TRBV29-1 TGCAGCGTTGGATCCGGCAGGGACCAGCCCCAGCATTTT CSVGSGRDQPQHF
TRBJ2-1 TRBD1 NA TRBV5-1 TGCGCCAGCAGCCTGACAGGGGGCGTCAACAATGAGCAGTTCTTC CASSLTGGVNNEQFF
TRBJ2-7 TRBD2 NA TRBV27 TGTGCCAGCAGTTTACTCACGGCGGGAGGGCCGGGGGAGCAGTACTTC CASSLLTAGGPGEQYF
TRBJ2-5 TRBD2 few TRBV5-4 TGTGCCAGCAGCCCCTCTGGGGGAGGGGCAGAGACCCAGTACTTC CASSPSGGGAETQYF
TRBJ2-7 NA once TRBV7-2 TGTGCCAGCAGCTTCAGGGGAGGCGAGCAGTACTTC CASSFRGGEQYF
TRBJ2-6 NA NA TRBV19 TGTGCCAGTAGTATCAGGGAGGGGGGAGCTGCTGGGGCCAACGTCCTGACTTTC CASSIREGGAAGANVLTF